This TCR beta chain is drawn from a study of T cells after yellow fever vaccination. Looking at the study overall: Preparation used SMART-Seq v4 Ultra Low Input for the low-cell-number fractions. Study-level findings and limits: A small share of clonotypes appeared in both CD4 and CD8 compartments. A weaker secondary response peaked on day 5, the primary on day 15.

To note about this clonotype: Its cognate antigen is unknown.

UMIs and a universal primer site were added when TCR cDNA was made by 5'RACE template switching. TCRdb reanalysed the 5' RACE reads using MiXCR and keeps one entry per CDR3 protein. The sample comprises around 350,000 distinct CDR3 sequences, around a tenth of which are singletons, and 18% rests with the top ten. The CDR3 has 14 residues. V lost 7 bases and J lost 8, with 18 bases in between. Sample: PBMCs, taken on the day of the first yellow fever vaccination. This receptor was taken from a man between 18 and 29 years old who received the YFV17D yellow fever vaccine. The rearrangement links TRBV12-3 or TRBV12-4 to TRBJ2-1; D gene uncertain. The CDR3 loop reads CASNPRRENYEQFF. Written as DNA, the CDR3 is TGTGCCAGCAACCCCAGGCGAGAGAATTATGAGCAGTTCTTC.